This T cell receptor beta chain stems from a study of response to subunit inactivated influenza vaccine. V was pared by 0 bases and J by 6 bases, with 19 bases of the junction left unmatched. There are 20 residues in the CDR3. Germline values: CDR1 DFQATT, CDR2 SNEGSKA (reference sequence). TCRdb processed the RT-PCR reads anew with MiXCR; each CDR3 protein has one entry. The sample comprises hundreds of thousands of distinct CDR3 sequences, less than 20% of which are singletons, and 11% rests with the top ten. The V and J genes are TRBV20-1 and TRBJ2-3; 12 positions match TRBD2. The origin of this receptor is a man between 45 and 60 years old who received an inactivated influenza vaccine. Specimen: PBMCs from blood, collected approximately 5 days after vaccination. Here the CDR3 reads CSARDKRTSGVEVLVDTQYF. DNA of the CDR3: TGCAGTGCTAGAGATAAGAGGACTAGCGGGGTTGAGGTTCTCGTTGATACGCAGTATTTT.